A single sample is the source of the 26 T cell receptor beta chains below, sequenced in a study of blood T cells in healthy people across ages. Alongside a J-beta primer mix, a sample-barcoded 5' primer served in a second PCR lasting about 7 to 11 cycles. One entry per CDR3 protein results from TCRdb running MiXCR on the 5' RACE reads. This sample has around 1,000,000 distinct CDR3 sequences, with almost 25% found just once. The same data also went into a second study, on T cells of mothers and their children.

Specimen: blood. The receptor set was obtained from a girl aged 2 to 9 in good health.

J is TRBJ2-5 and V is TRBV7-6; 7 bases map to TRBD1. Losses at the gene ends were 5 bases for V and 5 bases for J; bases not matched to a gene: 5. CDR1 SGHVS and CDR2 FNYEAQ come from the germline V gene. CDR3 length: 13 residues. CDR3 DNA: TGTGCCAGCAGCGCAGGGACAGCTGAGACCCAGTACTTC. This gives the protein CASSAGTAETQYF.

This clonotype has only a few counts. This chain joins TRBV18 and TRBJ2-5; D not certain. The CDR3 extends over 14 amino acids. Trimming cost V 1 base and J 0 bases, with 6 bases left between them. Germline V gene lookup returns CDR1 KGHSH and CDR2 LQKENI. CDR3 in amino acids: CASSPRADQETQYF. The CDR3 region has the DNA TGTGCCAGCTCACCACGGGCGGACCAAGAGACCCAGTACTTC.

The chain recombines TRBV18 with TRBJ2-5; no reliable D call. Germline CDR1 reads KGHSH; CDR2 reads LQKENI. The CDR3 totals 14 residues. Trimming left V 0 bases short and J 5 bases short, with 10 bases between. CDR3 region: CASSPPVGMETQYF. CDR3 nucleotide sequence: TGTGCCAGCTCACCACCGGTAGGGATGGAGACCCAGTACTTC.

A few counts support this clonotype. The CDR3 coding sequence is TGTGCCAGCAGCTCGCCGACTAGCGGGGTTCAAGAGACCCAGTACTTC. Residues: CASSSPTSGVQETQYF. The chain employs TRBV9 and TRBJ2-5; 11 bases fit TRBD2. CDR3 length: 16 residues. V lost 4 bases and J lost 2; bases outside the gene matches: 7. Germline V gives CDR1 SGDLS, CDR2 YYNGEE.

The rearrangement uses TRBV4-3 and TRBJ1-2, with 7 bases fitting TRBD1. J gave up 3 bases and V 4 bases, and 11 bases lay outside the gene matches. This CDR3 contains 16 residues. Germline CDR1 is LGHNA and CDR2 is YSLEER. The DNA of the CDR3 is TGCGCCAGCAGCCCGGGGCTGACAGGGTTTGACTATGGCTACACCTTC. This sequence encodes CASSPGLTGFDYGYTF.

This clonotype showed up just a few times. The chain has TRBV7-9 and TRBJ1-2, with D perhaps matching TRBD1 (5 bases). Deletions cut 0 bases from V and 6 bases from J, with 11 bases between. CDR3 length: 14 residues. Germline V gene data show CDR1 as SEHNR and CDR2 as FQNEAQ (reference sequence). CDR3: CASSLARQLHGYTF. CDR3 nucleotide sequence: TGTGCCAGCAGCTTAGCTCGACAGCTCCATGGCTACACCTTC. Combining the CDR3 with reference TRBV7-9 and TRBJ1-2 gives the whole variable domain DTGVSQNPRHKITKRGQNVTFRCDPISEHNRLYWYRQTLGQGPEFLTYFQNEAQLEKSRLLSDRFSAERPKGSFSTLEIQRTEQGDSAMYLCASSLARQLHGYTFGSGTRLTVV.

This clonotype has a count of ten or more. This rearrangement joins TRBV5-1 to TRBJ2-5; 7 nucleotides line up with TRBD2. With V trimmed by 7 bases and J by 3 bases, 6 bases remained unmatched. The CDR3 runs to 13 residues. Germline lookup yields CDR1 SGHRS and CDR2 YFSETQ. DNA for the CDR3: TGCGCCAGCTCTCGGGGGGATAAAGAGACCCAGTACTTC. Encoded protein: CASSRGDKETQYF.

This sequence joins TRBV7-9 and TRBJ2-3; 7 bases match TRBD2. This CDR3 spans 15 amino acids. From germline, CDR1 is SEHNR and CDR2 FQNEAQ (reference sequence). J was trimmed by 2 bases and V by 6 bases; bases with no gene match: 8. The CDR3 DNA reads as TGTGCCAGCAGTCCACAGCGGGGATTCACAGATACGCAGTATTTT. Encoded protein: CASSPQRGFTDTQYF.

V and J are TRBV10-1 and TRBJ2-1; D gene unclear. The length of the CDR3 is 14 residues. Germline V CDR1 and CDR2: WNHNN, SYGVQD (reference sequence). Deletions cut 3 bases from V and 8 bases from J, with 14 bases between. The CDR3 here is CASSDVERGDEQFF. CDR3 DNA sequence: TGCGCCAGCAGTGACGTGGAGAGAGGAGATGAGCAGTTCTTC.

The CDR3 loop is CASSLKVANEQFF. The DNA for the CDR3 is TGTGCCAGCAGCTTAAAGGTAGCCAATGAGCAGTTCTTC. This chain connects TRBV7-3 to TRBJ2-1; no reliable D call. V was trimmed by 1 base and J by 6 bases, leaving 7 bases between them. Germline CDR1 SGHTA, CDR2 FQGTGA. The CDR3 is 13 amino acids.

This clonotype was observed a handful of times. The V gene is TRBV15, the J gene TRBJ1-3; 7 bases are shared with TRBD1. This CDR3 has 17 residues. V lost 0 bases, J lost 0 bases, and 5 bases stayed unmatched. Germline V gene lookup returns CDR1 LNHNV and CDR2 YYDKDF (reference sequence). In DNA, the CDR3 is TGTGCCACCAGCAGAGATTACGGACAGGTCTCTGGAAACACCATATATTTT. Protein sequence: CATSRDYGQVSGNTIYF.

This clonotype was found a few times. The chain carries TRBV5-1 and TRBJ2-5; 13 positions match TRBD2. The trim removed 0 bases at V and 6 bases at J, leaving 5 bases unmatched. The germline gives CDR1 SGHRS, CDR2 YFSETQ. The CDR3 sequence is 16 residues long. Here the CDR3 reads CASSLGLAGGGKTQYF. In DNA, the CDR3 is TGCGCCAGCAGCTTGGGACTAGCGGGAGGTGGAAAGACCCAGTACTTC.

CDR3 sequence: CASRRTGESLHSPLHF. The DNA for the CDR3 is TGTGCCAGCAGGAGGACAGGGGAAAGTCTCCATTCACCCCTCCACTTT. The chain joins TRBV2 to TRBJ1-6; 9 bases align to TRBD1. This CDR3 is 16 amino acids long. Germline trimming cut 6 bases from V and 8 bases from J; bases unmatched to any gene: 11. Germline loops: CDR1 SNHLY, CDR2 FYNNEI.

This clonotype is a singleton in its sample. This chain uses TRBV3-1 with TRBJ2-3, with 9 nucleotides matching TRBD1. Germline CDR1 LGHDT, CDR2 YNNKEL (reference sequence). This CDR3 region has 16 residues. The V segment lost 1 base and the J segment 3 bases; nucleotides outside the gene matches: 5. The CDR3 reads CASSQVAGQGTDTQYF. DNA for the CDR3: TGTGCCAGCAGCCAAGTGGCGGGACAGGGTACAGATACGCAGTATTTT.

This clonotype turned up a few times. CDR3 sequence (DNA): TGTGCCAGCAGCCCGAGGACTAGCGGGGGCCTGGGCGAGCAGTTCTTC. Protein: CASSPRTSGGLGEQFF. This rearrangement joins TRBV7-9 to TRBJ2-1; 13 bases agree with TRBD2. The CDR3 is 16 residues long. Losses at the gene ends were 5 bases for V and 10 bases for J; bases not matched to a gene: 11. Germline V lookup: CDR1 SEHNR, CDR2 FQNEAQ (reference sequence).

The chain employs TRBV4-1 and TRBJ2-2; 12 nucleotides agree with TRBD1. The CDR3 extends over 15 amino acids. V shed 4 bases and J 6 bases; nucleotides not matched to a gene: 3. Germline CDR1 and CDR2: MGHRA and YSYEKL. CDR3: CASSRGQGAAGELFF. The CDR3 DNA sequence: TGCGCCAGCAGCCGGGGACAGGGGGCCGCCGGGGAGCTGTTTTTT.

The chain employs TRBV4-2 and TRBJ2-1, with unresolved D. CDR3 size: 14 residues. V was pared by 4 bases and J by 3 bases, with 10 bases between. CDR1 is LGHNA, CDR2 YNFKEQ, per germline. The CDR3 sequence: CASSPADIYNEQFF. The CDR3, as DNA: TGTGCCAGCAGCCCGGCGGATATCTACAATGAGCAGTTCTTC.

With respect to this clonotype: Germline and junction disagree at one end, which may indicate a read error. The J gene is TRBJ2-3, the V gene TRBV5-1; D remains unclear. CDR3 size: 13 residues. Germline V gene lookup returns CDR1 SGHRS and CDR2 YFSETQ. CDR3 bases: TGCTCCAGCAGCTTGGCCGAAATAGATACGCAGTATTTT. This translates into CSSSLAEIDTQYF.

The V and J genes are TRBV12-5 and TRBJ2-5; 8 nucleotides line up with TRBD2. V lost 8 bases to trimming and J lost 5 bases; unmatched junction nucleotides: 19. CDR1 and CDR2 from the germline V gene are LGHNT and FRNRAP. The CDR3 has 17 amino acids. The chain's CDR3 is CASQLVGSAGGWETQYF. CDR3 DNA sequence: TGTGCTAGTCAACTCGTAGGGTCCGCGGGGGGTTGGGAGACCCAGTACTTC.

In regard to this clonotype: At one boundary the junction diverges from the germline segment, which might be a read error. The rearrangement links TRBV27 to TRBJ2-1; tentative D call: TRBD1 (5 bases). Germline V gives CDR1 MNHEY, CDR2 SMNVEV (reference sequence). CDR3 size: 14 residues. The CDR3 loop is CASSRTTSYNDQFF. The DNA of the CDR3 is TGTGCCAGCAGTCGGACAACCTCCTACAATGACCAGTTCTTC.

The CDR3 region has the DNA TGTGCCAGCAGTTTGGTAAGGACGGTTAGCTCCTACGAGCAGTACTTC. Protein product: CASSLVRTVSSYEQYF. V and J are TRBV28 and TRBJ2-7, with D unresolved. V was cut by 3 bases and J by 0 bases, with 15 bases left in between. Germline-derived CDR1 and CDR2 are MDHEN and SYDVKM. This CDR3 comprises 16 residues.

The J gene is TRBJ2-4, the V gene TRBV28, with D perhaps assigned TRBD1 or TRBD2 (5 bases each). This CDR3 comprises 13 residues. The germline CDR1 and CDR2 sequences are MDHEN and SYDVKM. The V end lost 3 bases, the J end lost 7 bases, and 10 bases lay between the germline ends. This chain's CDR3 is CASSFRGVNIQYF. The DNA of the CDR3 is TGTGCCAGCAGTTTTCGAGGGGTGAACATTCAGTACTTC.

The chain joins TRBV29-1 to TRBJ2-5, with 7 bases fitting TRBD2. The DNA end favors TRBJ2-7, so the J call may be wrong. Germline V gives CDR1 SQVTM, CDR2 ANQGSEA. This CDR3 is 14 amino acids long. CDR3 sequence: CSVEVREPSYEQYF. The DNA for the CDR3 is TGCAGCGTTGAAGTGCGGGAGCCATCCTACGAGCAGTACTTC.

This clonotype was detected only a few times. This chain joins TRBV7-8 and TRBJ2-5; the D gene is possibly TRBD1 (7 bases). This CDR3 comprises 17 residues. The ends were cut back, 3 bases at V and 11 bases at J, with 28 bases in the middle. The germline gives CDR1 SGHVS, CDR2 FQNEAQ. CDR3 region: CASSLGAGQSLVGEQYF. The CDR3 nucleotides are TGTGCCAGCAGCTTGGGTGCGGGACAGAGCTTGGTGGGTGAGCAGTACTTC.

A word on this clonotype: The junction does not match germline at one end; this may be a read error. This chain joins TRBV3-1 and TRBJ2-5; 7 bases map to TRBD2. The CDR3 extends over 12 amino acids. Germline CDR1 reads LGHDT; CDR2 reads YNNKEL (reference sequence). CDR3 nucleotide sequence: TGTGCCAGCAGCCAAGATCGCGGGAGTACGTTCTTC. It yields the protein CASSQDRGSTFF.

The CDR3 region has the DNA TGTGCCAGCAGTACACGGACTAGCGGGAGTTTAAATGAGCAGTTCTTC. As protein: CASSTRTSGSLNEQFF. The chain has TRBV28 and TRBJ2-1; 13 nucleotides align to TRBD2. The J segment lost 7 bases and the V segment lost 5 bases, leaving 8 bases of the junction unmatched. The CDR3 spans 16 residues. From germline, CDR1 is MDHEN and CDR2 SYDVKM.